This T cell receptor (beta chain) was recorded in a study of shared clonotypes between healthy human individuals. Germline loops: CDR1 MNHEY, CDR2 SVGAGI. The CDR3 spans 13 residues. With 7 bases removed from V and 0 bases from J, the gap between germline ends came to 9 bases. Measured with immunoSEQ multiplex PCR; TCRdb has only the in-frame clones, and not every one. Of roughly 410,000 clones listed, around 96% are singletons. The source material was memory CD8+ T cells sorted from blood. The subset was: CD45RO+ cells pooled with CCR7-negative TemRA cells. This chain links TRBV6-5 with TRBJ1-1; D is unclear. The receptor's source is a man aged 30 to 45 in good health. CDR3 nucleotides: TGTGCCAGCACATCCCTAATGAACACTGAAGCTTTCTTT. Its protein product is CASTSLMNTEAFF.